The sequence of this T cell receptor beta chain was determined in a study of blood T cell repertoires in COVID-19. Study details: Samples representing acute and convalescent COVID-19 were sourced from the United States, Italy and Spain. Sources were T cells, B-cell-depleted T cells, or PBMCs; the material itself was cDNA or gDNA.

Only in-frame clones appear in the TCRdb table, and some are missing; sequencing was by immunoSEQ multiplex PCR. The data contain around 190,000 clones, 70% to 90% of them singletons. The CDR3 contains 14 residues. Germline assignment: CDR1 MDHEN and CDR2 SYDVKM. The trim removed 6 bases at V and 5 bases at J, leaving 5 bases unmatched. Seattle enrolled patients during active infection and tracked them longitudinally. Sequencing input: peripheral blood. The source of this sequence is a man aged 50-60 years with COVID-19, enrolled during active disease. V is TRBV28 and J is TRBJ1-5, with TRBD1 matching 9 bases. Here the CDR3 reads CASRLQGADQPQHF. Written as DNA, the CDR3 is TGTGCCAGCAGACTACAGGGGGCCGATCAGCCCCAGCATTTT.